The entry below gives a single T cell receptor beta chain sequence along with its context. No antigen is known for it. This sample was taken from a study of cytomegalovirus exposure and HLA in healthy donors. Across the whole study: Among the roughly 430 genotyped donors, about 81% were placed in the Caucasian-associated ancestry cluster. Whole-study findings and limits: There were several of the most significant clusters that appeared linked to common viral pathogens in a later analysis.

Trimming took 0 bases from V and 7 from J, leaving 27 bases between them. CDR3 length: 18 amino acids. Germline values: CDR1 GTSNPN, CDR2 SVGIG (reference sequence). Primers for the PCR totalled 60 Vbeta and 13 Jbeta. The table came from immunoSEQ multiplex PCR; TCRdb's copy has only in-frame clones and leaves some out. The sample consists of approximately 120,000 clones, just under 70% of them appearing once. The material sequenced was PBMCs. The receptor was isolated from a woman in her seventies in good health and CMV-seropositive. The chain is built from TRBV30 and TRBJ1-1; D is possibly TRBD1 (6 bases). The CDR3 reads CAWSVGVVTGLSGLEAFF. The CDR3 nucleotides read TGTGCCTGGAGTGTGGGGGTAGTTACAGGGCTTTCTGGTCTTGAAGCTTTCTTT.